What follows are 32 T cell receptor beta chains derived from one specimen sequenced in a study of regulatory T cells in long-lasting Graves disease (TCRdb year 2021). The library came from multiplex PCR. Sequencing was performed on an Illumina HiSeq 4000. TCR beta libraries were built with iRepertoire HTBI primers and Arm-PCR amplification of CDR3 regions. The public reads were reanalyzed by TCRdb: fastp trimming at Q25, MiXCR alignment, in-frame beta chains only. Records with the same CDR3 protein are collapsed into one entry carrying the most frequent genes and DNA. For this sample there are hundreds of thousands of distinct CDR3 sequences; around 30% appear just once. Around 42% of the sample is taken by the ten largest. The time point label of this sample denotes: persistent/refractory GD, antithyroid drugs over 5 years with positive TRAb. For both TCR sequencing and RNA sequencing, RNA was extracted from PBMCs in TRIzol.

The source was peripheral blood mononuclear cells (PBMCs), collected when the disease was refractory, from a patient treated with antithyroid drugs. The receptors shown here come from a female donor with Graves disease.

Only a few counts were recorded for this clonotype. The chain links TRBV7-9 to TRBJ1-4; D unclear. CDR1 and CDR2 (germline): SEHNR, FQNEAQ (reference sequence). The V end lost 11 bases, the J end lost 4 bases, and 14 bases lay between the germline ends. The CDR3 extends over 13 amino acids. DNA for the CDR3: TGTGCCGCAGAGGGTACTCTTAATGAAAAACTGTTTTTT. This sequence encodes CAAEGTLNEKLFF.

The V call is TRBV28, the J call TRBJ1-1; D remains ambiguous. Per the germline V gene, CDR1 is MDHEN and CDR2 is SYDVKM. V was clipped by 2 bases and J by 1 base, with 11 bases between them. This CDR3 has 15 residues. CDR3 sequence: CASSLIFRGNTEAFF. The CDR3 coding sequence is TGTGCCAGCAGTTTAATATTCCGGGGGAACACTGAAGCTTTCTTT.

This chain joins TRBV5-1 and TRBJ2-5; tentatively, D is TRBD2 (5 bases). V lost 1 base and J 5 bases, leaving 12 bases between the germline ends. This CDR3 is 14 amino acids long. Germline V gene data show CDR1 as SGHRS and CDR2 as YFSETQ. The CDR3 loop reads CASSLNLRVETQYF. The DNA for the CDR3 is TGCGCCAGCAGCTTGAATCTGAGGGTTGAGACCCAGTACTTC.

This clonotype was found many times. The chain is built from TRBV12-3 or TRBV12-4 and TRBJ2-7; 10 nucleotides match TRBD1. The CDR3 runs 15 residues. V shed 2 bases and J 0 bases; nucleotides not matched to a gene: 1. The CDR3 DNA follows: TGTGCCAGCAGTTTATGGGACAGGGGCTCCTACGAGCAGTACTTC. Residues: CASSLWDRGSYEQYF.

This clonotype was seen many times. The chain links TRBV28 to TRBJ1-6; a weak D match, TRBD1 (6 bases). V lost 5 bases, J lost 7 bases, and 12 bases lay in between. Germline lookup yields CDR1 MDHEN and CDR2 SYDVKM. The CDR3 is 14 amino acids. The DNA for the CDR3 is TGTGCCAGCAGTCCCAGGGGAACGAATTCACCCCTCCACTTT. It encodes CASSPRGTNSPLHF.

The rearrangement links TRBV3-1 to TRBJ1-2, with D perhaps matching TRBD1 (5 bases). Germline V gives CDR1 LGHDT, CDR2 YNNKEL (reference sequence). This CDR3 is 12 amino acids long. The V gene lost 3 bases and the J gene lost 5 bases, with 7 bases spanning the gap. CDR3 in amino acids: CASSQGPYGYTF. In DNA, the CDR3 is TGTGCCAGCAGCCAGGGGCCGTATGGCTACACCTTC.

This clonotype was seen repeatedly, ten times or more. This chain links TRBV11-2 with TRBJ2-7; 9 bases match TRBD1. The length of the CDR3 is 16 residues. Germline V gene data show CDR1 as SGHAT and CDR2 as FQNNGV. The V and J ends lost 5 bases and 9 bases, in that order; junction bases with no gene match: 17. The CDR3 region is CASSIKPGQGFWVQYF. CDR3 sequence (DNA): TGTGCCAGCAGCATAAAACCGGGACAGGGTTTTTGGGTGCAGTACTTC.

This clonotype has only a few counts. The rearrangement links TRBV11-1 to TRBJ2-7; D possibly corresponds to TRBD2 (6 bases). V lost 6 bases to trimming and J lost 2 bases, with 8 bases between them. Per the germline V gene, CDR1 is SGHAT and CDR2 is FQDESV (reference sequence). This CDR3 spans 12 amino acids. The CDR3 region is CASRSGAYEQYF. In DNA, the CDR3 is TGTGCCAGCAGATCGGGAGCCTACGAGCAGTACTTC.

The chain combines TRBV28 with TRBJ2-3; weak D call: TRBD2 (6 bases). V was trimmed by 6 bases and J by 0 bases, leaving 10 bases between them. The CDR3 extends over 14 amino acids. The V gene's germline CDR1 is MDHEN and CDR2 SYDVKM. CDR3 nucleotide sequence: TGTGCCAGCAGCTCCGGGACTAGCACAGATACGCAGTATTTT. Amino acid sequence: CASSSGTSTDTQYF. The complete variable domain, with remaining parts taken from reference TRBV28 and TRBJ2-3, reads DVKVTQSSRYLVKRTGEKVFLECVQDMDHENMFWYRQDPGLGLRLIYFSYDVKMKEKGDIPEGYSVSREKKERFSLILESASTNQTSMYLCASSSGTSTDTQYFGPGTRLTVL.

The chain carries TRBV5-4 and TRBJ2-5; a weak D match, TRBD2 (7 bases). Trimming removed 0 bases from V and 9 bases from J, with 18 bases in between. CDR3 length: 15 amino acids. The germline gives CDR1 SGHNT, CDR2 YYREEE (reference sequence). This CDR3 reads CASSLAGGRPWAQYF. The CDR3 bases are TGTGCCAGCAGCTTGGCGGGGGGCAGGCCCTGGGCCCAGTACTTC.

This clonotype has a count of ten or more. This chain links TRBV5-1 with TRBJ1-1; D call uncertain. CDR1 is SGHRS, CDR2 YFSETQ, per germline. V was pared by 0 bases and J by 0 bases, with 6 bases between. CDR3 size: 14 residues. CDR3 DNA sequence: TGCGCCAGCAGCTTGGACGGGATGAACACTGAAGCTTTCTTT. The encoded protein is CASSLDGMNTEAFF.

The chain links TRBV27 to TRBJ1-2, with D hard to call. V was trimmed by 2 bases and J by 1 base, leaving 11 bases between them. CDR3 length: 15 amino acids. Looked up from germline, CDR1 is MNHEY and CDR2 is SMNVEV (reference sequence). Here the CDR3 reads CASSLRPGINYGYTF. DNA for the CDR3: TGTGCCAGCAGTTTAAGGCCCGGGATTAACTATGGCTACACCTTC.

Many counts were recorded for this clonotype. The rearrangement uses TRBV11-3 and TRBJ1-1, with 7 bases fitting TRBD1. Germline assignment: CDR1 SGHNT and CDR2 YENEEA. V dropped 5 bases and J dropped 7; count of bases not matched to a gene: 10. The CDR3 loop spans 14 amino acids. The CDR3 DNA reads TGTGCCAGCAGCCCCACCCCCGACAGGGATGAAGCTTTCTTT. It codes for CASSPTPDRDEAFF. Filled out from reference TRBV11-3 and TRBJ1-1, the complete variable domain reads EAGVVQSPRYKIIEKKQPVAFWCNPISGHNTLYWYLQNLGQGPELLIRYENEEAVDDSQLPKDRFSAERLKGVDSTLKIQPAELGDSAVYLCASSPTPDRDEAFFGQGTRLTVV.

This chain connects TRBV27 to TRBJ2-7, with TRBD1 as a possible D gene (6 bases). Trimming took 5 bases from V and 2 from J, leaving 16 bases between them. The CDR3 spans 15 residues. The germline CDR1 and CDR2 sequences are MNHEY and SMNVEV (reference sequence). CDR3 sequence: CASSSRQVNTYEQYF. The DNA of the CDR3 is TGTGCCAGCAGTAGCAGACAGGTTAATACCTACGAGCAGTACTTC.

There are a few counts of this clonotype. This CDR3 reads CASNREFQETQYF. CDR3 DNA sequence: TGTGCCAGCAACAGGGAATTCCAAGAGACCCAGTACTTC. The gene calls are TRBV6-1 and TRBJ2-5; a possible D gene is TRBD1 (6 bases). This CDR3 is built from 13 residues. Germline assignment: CDR1 MNHNS and CDR2 SASEGT. V lost 7 bases and J 1 base, leaving 10 bases between the germline ends.

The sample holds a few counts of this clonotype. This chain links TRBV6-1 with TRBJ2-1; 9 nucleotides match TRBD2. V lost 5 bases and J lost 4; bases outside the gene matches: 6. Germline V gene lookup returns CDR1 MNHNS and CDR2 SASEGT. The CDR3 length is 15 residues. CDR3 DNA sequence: TGTGCCAGCAGTCAAGGACTAGCGCAATACAATGAGCAGTTCTTC. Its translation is CASSQGLAQYNEQFF.

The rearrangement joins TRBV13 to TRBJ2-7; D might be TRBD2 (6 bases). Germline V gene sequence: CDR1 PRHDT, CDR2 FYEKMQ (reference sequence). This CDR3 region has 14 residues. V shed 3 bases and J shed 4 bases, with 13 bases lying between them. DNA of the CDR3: TGTGCCAGCAGCTTCCGGGACTTCCCTTACGAGCAGTACTTC. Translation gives CASSFRDFPYEQYF.

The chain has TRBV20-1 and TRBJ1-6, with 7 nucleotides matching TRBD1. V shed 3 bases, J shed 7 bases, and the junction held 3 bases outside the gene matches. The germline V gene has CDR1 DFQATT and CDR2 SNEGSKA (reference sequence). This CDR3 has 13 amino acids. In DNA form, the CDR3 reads TGCAGTGCTAGTCGGGGACAGAATTCACCCCTCCACTTT. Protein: CSASRGQNSPLHF.

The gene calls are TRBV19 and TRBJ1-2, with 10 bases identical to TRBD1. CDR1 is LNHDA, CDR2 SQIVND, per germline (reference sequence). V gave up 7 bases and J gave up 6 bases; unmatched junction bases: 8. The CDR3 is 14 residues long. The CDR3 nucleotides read TGTGCCAGTACCCCCGGGACAGGGGCGGATGGCTACACCTTC. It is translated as CASTPGTGADGYTF.

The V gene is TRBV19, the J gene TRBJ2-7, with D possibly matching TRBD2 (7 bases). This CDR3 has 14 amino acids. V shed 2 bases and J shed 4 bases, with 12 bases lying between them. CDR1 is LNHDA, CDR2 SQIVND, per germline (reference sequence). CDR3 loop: CASSISGGEYEQYF. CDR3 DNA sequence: TGTGCCAGTAGTATATCGGGGGGCGAATACGAGCAGTACTTC.

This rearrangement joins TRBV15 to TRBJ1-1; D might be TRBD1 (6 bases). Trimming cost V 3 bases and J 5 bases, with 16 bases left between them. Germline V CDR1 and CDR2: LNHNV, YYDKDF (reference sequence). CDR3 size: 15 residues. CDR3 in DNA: TGTGCCACCAGCAGGAATCTCAGGGGAGCGACTGAAGCTTTCTTT. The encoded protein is CATSRNLRGATEAFF.

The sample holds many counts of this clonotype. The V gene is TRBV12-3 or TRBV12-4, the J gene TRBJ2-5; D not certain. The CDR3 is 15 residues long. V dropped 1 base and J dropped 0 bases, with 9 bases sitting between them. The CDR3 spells CASSLVHRYQETQYF. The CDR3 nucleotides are TGTGCCAGCAGTTTAGTTCATCGGTACCAAGAGACCCAGTACTTC.

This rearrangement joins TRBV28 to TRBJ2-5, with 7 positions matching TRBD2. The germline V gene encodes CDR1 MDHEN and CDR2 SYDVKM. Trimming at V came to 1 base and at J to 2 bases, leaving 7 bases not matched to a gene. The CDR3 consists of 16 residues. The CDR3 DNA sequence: TGTGCCAGCAGTTTATTCGGGGGGACGGTACAAGAGACCCAGTACTTC. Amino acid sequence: CASSLFGGTVQETQYF.

The CDR3 loop reads CSARDPLEGTEAFF. Here the CDR3 DNA reads TGCAGTGCTAGAGACCCGCTAGAGGGGACTGAAGCTTTCTTT. V is TRBV20-1 and J is TRBJ1-1, with a tentative D call TRBD1 (5 bases). V lost 0 bases and J lost 5, with 13 bases in between. CDR1 is DFQATT, CDR2 SNEGSKA, per germline (reference sequence). The CDR3 sequence is 14 residues long.

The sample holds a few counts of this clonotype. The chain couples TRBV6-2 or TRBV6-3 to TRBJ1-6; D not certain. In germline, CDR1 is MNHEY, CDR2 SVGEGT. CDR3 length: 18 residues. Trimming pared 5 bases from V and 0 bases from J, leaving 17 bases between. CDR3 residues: CASSPSQLTSSYNSPLHF. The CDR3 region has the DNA TGTGCCAGCAGTCCTTCTCAGCTAACGAGCTCCTATAATTCACCCCTCCACTTT.

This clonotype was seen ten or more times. In DNA form, the CDR3 reads TGTGCCAGCAGTGAATCGGCAGCTGAAGCTTTCTTT. It codes for CASSESAAEAFF. The V call is TRBV2, the J call TRBJ1-1; unclear D gene. The V gene lost 2 bases and the J gene lost 6 bases, with 7 bases spanning the gap. The CDR3 contains 12 residues. The germline gives CDR1 SNHLY, CDR2 FYNNEI.

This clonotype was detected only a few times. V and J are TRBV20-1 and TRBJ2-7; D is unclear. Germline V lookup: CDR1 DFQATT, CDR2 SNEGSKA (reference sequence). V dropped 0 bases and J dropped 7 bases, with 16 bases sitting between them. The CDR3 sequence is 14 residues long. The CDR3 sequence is CSARDQRTSREQYF. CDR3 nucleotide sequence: TGCAGTGCTAGAGATCAGCGAACCTCCCGGGAGCAGTACTTC.

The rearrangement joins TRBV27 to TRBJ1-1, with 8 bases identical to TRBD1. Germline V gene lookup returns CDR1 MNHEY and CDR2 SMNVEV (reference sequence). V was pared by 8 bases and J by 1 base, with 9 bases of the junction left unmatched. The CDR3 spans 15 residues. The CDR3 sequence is CASRRYRGKNTEAFF. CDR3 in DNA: TGTGCCAGCCGCCGATACAGGGGGAAGAACACTGAAGCTTTCTTT.

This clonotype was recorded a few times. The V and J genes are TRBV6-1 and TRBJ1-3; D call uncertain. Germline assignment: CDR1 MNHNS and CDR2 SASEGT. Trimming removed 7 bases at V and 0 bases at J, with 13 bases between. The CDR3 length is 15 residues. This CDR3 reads CASIEDGISGNTIYF. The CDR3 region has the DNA TGTGCCAGCATCGAGGACGGTATCTCTGGAAACACCATATATTTT.

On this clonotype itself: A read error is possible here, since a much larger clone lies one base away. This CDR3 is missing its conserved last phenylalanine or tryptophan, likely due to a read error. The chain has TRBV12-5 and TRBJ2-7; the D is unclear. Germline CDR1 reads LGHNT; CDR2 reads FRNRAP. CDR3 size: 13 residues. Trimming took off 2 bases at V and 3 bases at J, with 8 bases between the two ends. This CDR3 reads CASGLPEIYEQYL. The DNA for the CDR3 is TGTGCTAGTGGTTTGCCGGAGATCTACGAGCAGTACCTC.

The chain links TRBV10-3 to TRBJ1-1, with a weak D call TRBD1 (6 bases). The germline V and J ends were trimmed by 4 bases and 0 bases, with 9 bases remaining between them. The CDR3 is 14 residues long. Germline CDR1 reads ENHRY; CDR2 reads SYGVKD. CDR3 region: CAISVTGVNTEAFF. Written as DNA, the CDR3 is TGTGCCATCAGTGTGACAGGAGTGAACACTGAAGCTTTCTTT.

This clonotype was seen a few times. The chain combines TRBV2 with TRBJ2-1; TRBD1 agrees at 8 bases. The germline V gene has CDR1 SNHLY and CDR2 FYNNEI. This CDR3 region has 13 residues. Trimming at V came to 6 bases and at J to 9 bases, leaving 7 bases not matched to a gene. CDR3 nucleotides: TGTGCCAGCAGCCGGACAGGGTCTGGTGAGCAGTTCTTC. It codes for CASSRTGSGEQFF. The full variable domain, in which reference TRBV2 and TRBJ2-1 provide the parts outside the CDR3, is EPEVTQTPSHQVTQMGQEVILRCVPISNHLYFYWYRQILGQKVEFLVSFYNNEISEKSEIFDDQFSVERPDGSNFTLKIRSTKLEDSAMYFCASSRTGSGEQFFGPGTRLTVL.